The 10 T cell receptor beta chains reported below all come from one sample, sequenced in a study of blood T cell repertoires in COVID-19. This table comes from immunoSEQ multiplex PCR, and its TCRdb copy is limited to in-frame clones, with some not included. The data contain more than 45,000 clones, under 85% of them singletons. The material sequenced was peripheral blood. The origin of the receptors is a man aged 35 to 55 with acute or convalescent COVID-19.

This chain connects TRBV5-4 to TRBJ1-2; D unresolved. Germline CDR1 is SGHNT and CDR2 is YYREEE (reference sequence). The germline V and J ends were trimmed by 5 bases and 6 bases, with 17 bases remaining between them. The CDR3 is made up of 14 amino acids. CDR3 sequence: CASRERRAPHGYTF. CDR3 coding DNA: TGTGCCAGCAGAGAAAGGAGGGCTCCTCATGGCTACACCTTC.

The V gene is TRBV11-2, the J gene TRBJ2-7; 7 bases fit TRBD1. The CDR3 has 15 amino acids. Looked up from germline, CDR1 is SGHAT and CDR2 is FQNNGV. V trimming: 4 bases; J trimming: 6 bases; junction bases outside the gene matches: 12. For the CDR3, the DNA is TGTGCCAGCAGCTGGGGACAGAGGGGGCACAGCGAGCAGTACTTC. The encoded protein is CASSWGQRGHSEQYF.

The chain links TRBV9 to TRBJ2-5; D gene unclear. Germline CDR1 is SGDLS and CDR2 is YYNGEE. The CDR3 spans 15 residues. V was clipped by 2 bases and J by 2 bases, with 13 bases between them. This CDR3 reads CASSVQTYPQETQYF. The CDR3 DNA is TGTGCCAGCAGCGTTCAGACTTATCCTCAAGAGACCCAGTACTTC.

This chain joins TRBV19 and TRBJ1-5; 7 nucleotides match TRBD1. The CDR3 is 14 residues long. Losses at the gene ends were 4 bases for V and 6 bases for J; bases not matched to a gene: 6. Germline loops: CDR1 LNHDA, CDR2 SQIVND (reference sequence). CDR3 sequence: CASSTPGTVQPQHF. The CDR3 bases are TGTGCCAGTAGTACACCCGGGACAGTTCAGCCCCAGCATTTT. Filled out from reference TRBV19 and TRBJ1-5, the complete variable domain reads DGGITQSPKYLFRKEGQNVTLSCEQNLNHDAMYWYRQDPGQGLRLIYYSQIVNDFQKGDIAEGYSVSREKKESFPLTVTSAQKNPTAFYLCASSTPGTVQPQHFGDGTRLSIL.

The chain uses TRBV14 and TRBJ1-5, with TRBD1 identical over 12 bases. CDR1 SGHDN and CDR2 FVKESK come from the germline V gene. This CDR3 spans 21 amino acids. V was pared by 1 base and J by 3 bases, with 16 bases of the junction left unmatched. CDR3 in amino acids: CASSQVFPRDRGPSLNQPQHF. CDR3 DNA sequence: TGTGCCAGCAGCCAAGTATTTCCTCGGGACAGGGGGCCTAGTCTCAATCAGCCCCAGCATTTT.

The chain is built from TRBV11-3 and TRBJ2-4; D may be TRBD2 (5 bases). V dropped 5 bases and J dropped 7 bases, with 12 bases sitting between them. Looked up from germline, CDR1 is SGHNT and CDR2 is YENEEA. The length of the CDR3 is 13 residues. DNA for the CDR3: TGTGCCAGCAGCCTCCGGGAAGGGAACATTCAGTACTTC. Translating it yields CASSLREGNIQYF.

V is TRBV18 and J is TRBJ1-2, with D unclear. Deletions cut 4 bases from V and 5 bases from J, with 23 bases between. The germline V gene has CDR1 KGHSH and CDR2 LQKENI. The CDR3 spans 17 residues. In nucleotides, the CDR3 is TGTGCCAGCTCACGAGAAACTGGTCGAAGCGGATGGTATGGCTACACCTTC. This encodes CASSRETGRSGWYGYTF.

This sequence joins TRBV7-2 and TRBJ2-1; perhaps TRBD2 as D (5 bases). Germline values: CDR1 SGHTA, CDR2 FQGNSA. CDR3 length: 12 residues. V was cut by 5 bases and J by 9 bases, with 11 bases left in between. The CDR3 bases are TGTGCCAGCAGCCGTCTAGCAGGTGAGCAGTTCTTC. Residues: CASSRLAGEQFF.

As concerns this clone: At the DNA level, this CDR3 is encoded by other sequences in the same sample as well. The chain couples TRBV7-9 to TRBJ1-1; D possibly corresponds to TRBD1 (5 bases). The V gene lost 5 bases and the J gene lost 1 base, with 8 bases spanning the gap. The CDR3 totals 13 residues. Germline CDR1 reads SEHNR; CDR2 reads FQNEAQ (reference sequence). The CDR3 DNA is TGTGCCAGCAGCCGCGGGGGGAACACTGAAGCTTTCTTT. The encoded protein is CASSRGGNTEAFF.

CDR3 amino acids: CASSLLQGMYEQYF. CDR3 bases: TGTGCCAGCAGCTTATTACAGGGGATGTACGAGCAGTACTTC. The V and J genes are TRBV7-9 and TRBJ2-7, with 7 bases identical to TRBD1. Per the germline V gene, CDR1 is SEHNR and CDR2 is FQNEAQ (reference sequence). J was trimmed by 4 bases and V by 2 bases; bases with no gene match: 5. The CDR3 has 14 amino acids.